The 7 T cell receptor beta chains below all came from one sample that was sequenced in a study of OX40 agonist ivuxolimab in advanced cancers. To prepare the library, the immunoSEQ multiplex PCR assay was applied. Here the immuneACCESS table is served through TCRdb, limited to in-frame sequences with V and J called. Missing clones are a known gap in these copies; in checked studies unresolved V genes cover under half, and the rest lacks a known reason. In all, the sample holds more than 80,000 clones, and about nine tenths of those were seen once. Jointly, the top ten make up around 2% of the sample. The sample here was CD4+ or CD8+ T cells sorted from blood, taken in a trial of the OX40 agonist ivuxolimab. These receptors originate from an adult with an advanced solid tumor such as melanoma, head and neck, liver or kidney cancer.

The chain joins TRBV30 to TRBJ2-5; 10 nucleotides line up with TRBD2. Trimming cost V 1 base and J 4 bases; bases outside gene matches: 0. The V gene's germline CDR1 is GTSNPN and CDR2 SVGIG (reference sequence). The CDR3 has 13 residues. The CDR3 DNA follows: TGTGCCTGGAGTGGGACTAGCGGAGAGACCCAGTACTTC. It yields the protein CAWSGTSGETQYF.

The chain has TRBV2 and TRBJ2-3; possible D gene TRBD1, 6 bases. V was pared by 5 bases and J by 6 bases, with 18 bases between. CDR3 size: 15 residues. The germline CDR1 and CDR2 sequences are SNHLY and FYNNEI. CDR3 sequence: CASSSGTKVGDTQYF. Written as DNA, the CDR3 is TGTGCCAGCAGTTCCGGGACAAAGGTGGGGGATACGCAGTATTTT.

The gene calls are TRBV5-1 and TRBJ2-1; 7 positions agree with TRBD2. Trimming at V came to 4 bases and at J to 7 bases, leaving 11 bases not matched to a gene. The CDR3 has 15 amino acids. Looked up from germline, CDR1 is SGHRS and CDR2 is YFSETQ. The CDR3 sequence: CASSTGLDYRNEQFF. The DNA of the CDR3 is TGCGCCAGCAGCACCGGACTAGACTATAGGAATGAGCAGTTCTTC.

The table lists this clone with a count of one. The chain couples TRBV2 to TRBJ1-5; a weak D match, TRBD1 (6 bases). Germline V gene sequence: CDR1 SNHLY, CDR2 FYNNEI. CDR3 size: 15 residues. V dropped 5 bases and J dropped 6 bases, with 17 bases sitting between them. CDR3 coding DNA: TGTGCCAGCAGTTTTGAACAGGGTACGGCTCAGCCCCAGCATTTT. The encoded protein is CASSFEQGTAQPQHF. The variable domain in full, with the rest retrieved from reference TRBV2 and TRBJ1-5, is EPEVTQTPSHQVTQMGQEVILRCVPISNHLYFYWYRQILGQKVEFLVSFYNNEISEKSEIFDDQFSVERPDGSNFTLKIRSTKLEDSAMYFCASSFEQGTAQPQHFGDGTRLSIL.

The chain has TRBV6-5 and TRBJ1-4; the D gene is possibly TRBD1 (6 bases). Germline-derived CDR1 and CDR2 are MNHEY and SVGAGI. V lost 6 bases and J lost 8, with 19 bases in between. This CDR3 contains 15 residues. CDR3: CASSPIPGAGEKLFF. Here the CDR3 DNA reads TGTGCCAGCAGCCCCATTCCAGGGGCAGGGGAAAAACTGTTTTTT.

This clone was detected a few times. The chain has TRBV12-2 and TRBJ2-7; the table's D call, TRBD2, has no DNA check behind it. TRBV12-2 is assigned pseudogene status. There are 19 residues in the CDR3. Written as DNA, the CDR3 is TGTGCAAGTCGCAGAACCGGGACTAGCGGGAGTTCCCCTATCTACGAGCAGTACTTC. Residues: CASRRTGTSGSSPIYEQYF.

The chain employs TRBV6-1 and TRBJ2-1; D possibly corresponds to TRBD2 (6 bases). The germline V and J ends were trimmed by 6 bases and 7 bases, with 16 bases remaining between them. Germline CDR1 and CDR2: MNHNS and SASEGT. This CDR3 is 14 amino acids long. CDR3 DNA sequence: TGTGCCAGCAGGGAGCGGGCCGGGGCAAATGAGCAGTTCTTC. This codes for CASRERAGANEQFF.